This passage covers 15 T cell receptor beta chains from one sample sequenced in a study of post-analysis software for immune sequencing data. Sequencing libraries made from TCR beta cDNA carried unique molecular identifiers. In TCRdb, the PCR reads were re-called with MiXCR into one record per CDR3 protein. The sample contains about 680,000 distinct CDR3 sequences, 59% of which appear only once. Overall study findings and caveats: Patients showed TRBV5-6, TRBV5-1 and TRBV20-1 among roughly 5 TRBV segments more frequent than in controls.

These receptors' antigens are unknown. The sample taken for sequencing was blood. These TCRs come from a girl aged 2-10 years with multiple sclerosis.

J is TRBJ2-7 and V is TRBV3-1; D remains ambiguous. The CDR3 has 14 amino acids. Germline CDR1 LGHDT, CDR2 YNNKEL (reference sequence). Between the trimmed V and J ends, which lost 5 bases and 5 bases, there was a span of 16 bases. CDR3 sequence (DNA): TGTGCCAGCAGCTACGACACGTCTGGCCACGAGCAGTACTTC. This codes for CASSYDTSGHEQYF.

The CDR3 region has the DNA TGCGCCAGCAGCTTACAGGGGGTGAGCACCGGGGAGCTGTTTTTT. Translating it yields CASSLQGVSTGELFF. V is TRBV5-1 and J is TRBJ2-2; 8 bases fit TRBD1. The CDR3 runs 15 residues. CDR1 and CDR2 (germline): SGHRS, YFSETQ. Trimming removed 2 bases from V and 4 bases from J; junction bases left unmatched: 4.

This clonotype came up a few times. This chain connects TRBV6-6 to TRBJ1-2, with TRBD1 matching 8 bases. The CDR3 has 15 residues. Losses at the gene ends were 2 bases for V and 1 base for J; bases not matched to a gene: 3. Per the germline V gene, CDR1 is MNHNY and CDR2 is SVGAGI (reference sequence). The CDR3: CASSYGDRINYGYTF. CDR3 in DNA: TGTGCCAGCAGTTACGGGGACAGGATTAACTATGGCTACACCTTC.

The rearrangement uses TRBV25-1 and TRBJ2-3; 9 positions agree with TRBD1. Germline trimming cut 5 bases from V and 4 bases from J; bases unmatched to any gene: 10. The CDR3 consists of 16 residues. CDR1 is MGHDK, CDR2 SYGVNS, per germline. The chain's CDR3 is CASSQTGTGNADTQYF. CDR3 nucleotide sequence: TGTGCCAGCAGTCAAACCGGGACAGGGAACGCAGATACGCAGTATTTT.

V and J are TRBV3-1 and TRBJ2-1; 9 positions agree with TRBD2. This CDR3 contains 16 residues. Germline CDR1 LGHDT, CDR2 YNNKEL (reference sequence). V trimming: 4 bases; J trimming: 6 bases; junction bases outside the gene matches: 10. CDR3 sequence: CASSLLAGRVSNEQFF. CDR3 nucleotides: TGTGCCAGCAGCCTCCTAGCGGGGCGGGTAAGCAATGAGCAGTTCTTC.

This chain joins TRBV7-9 and TRBJ2-6, with D unclear. Per the germline V gene, CDR1 is SEHNR and CDR2 is FQNEAQ (reference sequence). The CDR3 contains 15 residues. Deletions cut 3 bases from V and 3 bases from J, with 9 bases between. This CDR3 reads CASSFKEFGANVLTF. Written as DNA, the CDR3 is TGTGCCAGCAGCTTTAAGGAGTTTGGGGCCAACGTCCTGACTTTC.

The V call is TRBV20-1, the J call TRBJ2-4; 15 bases fit TRBD2. The J call is in doubt because the DNA end fits TRBJ2-5 better. The germline V gene has CDR1 DFQATT and CDR2 SNEGSKA (reference sequence). The CDR3 is 14 amino acids. The CDR3 sequence is CSATGTSGRETQYF. As DNA, the CDR3 is TGCAGTGCGACCGGGACTAGCGGGAGGGAGACCCAGTACTTC.

The J gene is TRBJ2-7, the V gene TRBV10-3; TRBD1 might be the D (6 bases). The CDR3 is 14 amino acids. V dropped 3 bases and J dropped 2 bases, with 11 bases sitting between them. Germline loops: CDR1 ENHRY, CDR2 SYGVKD. In DNA form, the CDR3 reads TGTGCCATCAGTGATGGGACACTCGCCTACGAGCAGTACTTC. Protein product: CAISDGTLAYEQYF.

The chain uses TRBV9 and TRBJ2-6; D remains unclear. Between the trimmed V and J ends, which lost 3 bases and 0 bases, there was a span of 10 bases. The CDR3 length is 16 residues. CDR1 is SGDLS and CDR2 is YYNGEE in the germline V gene. CDR3 nucleotides: TGTGCCAGCAGCGCCCGAGAGGTCTCTGGGGCCAACGTCCTGACTTTC. Protein: CASSAREVSGANVLTF. Combining the CDR3 with reference TRBV9 and TRBJ2-6 gives the whole variable domain DSGVTQTPKHLITATGQRVTLRCSPRSGDLSVYWYQQSLDQGLQFLIQYYNGEERAKGNILERFSAQQFPDLHSELNLSSLELGDSALYFCASSAREVSGANVLTFGAGSRLTVL.

This clonotype was observed a handful of times. The genes are TRBV6-2 or TRBV6-3 and TRBJ1-5; D ambiguous. Germline V CDR1 and CDR2: MNHEY, SVGEGT. The V end lost 8 bases, the J end lost 7 bases, and 9 bases lay between the germline ends. The CDR3 is 11 residues long. The CDR3 sequence is CASGVRQPQHF. The CDR3 nucleotides are TGTGCCAGCGGGGTTCGACAGCCCCAGCATTTT.

CDR3 residues: CASSLTSFPPDTQYF. In DNA, the CDR3 is TGTGCCAGCAGTTTAACGTCCTTTCCTCCAGATACGCAGTATTTT. This chain uses TRBV12-3 or TRBV12-4 with TRBJ2-3; no clear D gene. This CDR3 is 15 amino acids long. V shed 2 bases and J shed 4 bases, with 13 bases lying between them.

This chain connects TRBV6-5 to TRBJ2-5; TRBD2 agrees at 7 bases. The CDR3 runs to 14 residues. Germline V gene sequence: CDR1 MNHEY, CDR2 SVGAGI. The V and J ends lost 3 bases and 4 bases, in that order; junction bases with no gene match: 5. The CDR3 loop reads CASSYRRERETQYF. The CDR3 DNA sequence: TGTGCCAGCAGTTATAGGCGGGAGAGAGAGACCCAGTACTTC.

This chain uses TRBV20-1 with TRBJ2-3, with TRBD2 identical over 7 bases. Germline loops: CDR1 DFQATT, CDR2 SNEGSKA (reference sequence). V dropped 0 bases and J dropped 2; count of bases not matched to a gene: 5. This CDR3 contains 15 residues. CDR3: CSARDEKRDTDTQYF. CDR3 nucleotides: TGCAGTGCTAGAGATGAGAAGCGGGACACAGATACGCAGTATTTT.

This chain uses TRBV9 with TRBJ2-1, with 7 bases lining up with TRBD1. Losses at the gene ends were 6 bases for V and 5 bases for J; bases not matched to a gene: 11. Per germline, CDR1 SGDLS and CDR2 YYNGEE. CDR3 length: 15 amino acids. For the CDR3, the DNA is TGTGCCAGCACCTTCATCCCGGGACAGAACAATGAGCAGTTCTTC. Translation gives CASTFIPGQNNEQFF. The full variable domain, its missing parts supplied by reference TRBV9 and TRBJ2-1, is DSGVTQTPKHLITATGQRVTLRCSPRSGDLSVYWYQQSLDQGLQFLIQYYNGEERAKGNILERFSAQQFPDLHSELNLSSLELGDSALYFCASTFIPGQNNEQFFGPGTRLTVL.

V is TRBV20-1 and J is TRBJ2-1; a weak D match, TRBD2 (6 bases). The CDR3 extends over 12 amino acids. V was clipped by 0 bases and J by 15 bases, with 15 bases between them. Looked up from germline, CDR1 is DFQATT and CDR2 is SNEGSKA (reference sequence). DNA for the CDR3: TGCAGTGCTAGAGATTCAGAGCGGGTTCGGTTCTTC. Translating it yields CSARDSERVRFF.